These T cell receptor beta chains were read from a single sample in a study of blood T cell repertoires in COVID-19. Sequencing was performed with immunoSEQ multiplex PCR; in TCRdb, only in-frame clones are kept and a portion is missing. The table has 140,000 to 150,000 clones, about 87% seen once. Sequencing was done on a sample of PBMCs or T cells enriched from blood (not recorded which). Source of these receptors: a man aged 60 to 75 who had recovered from COVID-19. Both conserved end residues are part of each CDR3. D genes are given only for firm matches. Size is stated for part of the rows, as once, few or many counts, or as a class when the clone is expanded.

j_call | d_call | clone_size | v_call | cdr3_nt | cdr3_aa
TRBJ1-1 | - | few | TRBV5-1 | TGCGCCAGCAGCTTTGGGCGAAACACTGAAGCTTTCTTT | CASSFGRNTEAFF
TRBJ2-7 | - | - | TRBV18 | TGTGCCAGCTCACCAGGCGGGACCGAGCAGTACTTC | CASSPGGTEQYF
TRBJ2-5 | TRBD2 | - | TRBV30 | TGTGCCTGGAATAACCTAGCGGGAGGCAGAGAGACCCAGTACTTC | CAWNNLAGGRETQYF
TRBJ1-3 | - | once | TRBV29-1 | TGCAGCGTTGGGGCCTCTGGAAACACCATATATTTT | CSVGASGNTIYF
TRBJ2-7 | TRBD1 | - | TRBV3-1/TRBV3-2 | TGTGCCAGCAGCCGGGACAGGGTATTCTACGAGCAGTACTTC | CASSRDRVFYEQYF
TRBJ1-1 | - | few | TRBV7-9 | TGTGCCAGCAGCTTGGTTAGCGCGGGTCCGGGGAACACTGAAGCTTTCTTT | CASSLVSAGPGNTEAFF
TRBJ2-5 | - | few | TRBV7-8 | TGTGCCAGCAGCCCCCCGACAGGGAGGGAGACCCAGTACTTC | CASSPPTGRETQYF
TRBJ1-5 | - | - | TRBV6-4 | TGTGCCAGCAGTGACTCCTCCCAGGTGGGCCAGCCCCAGCATTTT | CASSDSSQVGQPQHF
TRBJ1-1 | TRBD1 | once | TRBV10-2 | TGCGCCAGCGGAATCCAGGGGGTTGCACGGACTGAAGCTTTCTTT | CASGIQGVARTEAFF
TRBJ2-1 | TRBD2 | - | TRBV28 | TGTGCCAGCAGTATCAACCGGAGAAGCGGGAATCAGTTCTTC | CASSINRRSGNQFF
TRBJ2-4 | - | - | TRBV19 | TGTGCCAGTAGTGCCCCGAAAGAAGAAGCTGGAAACATTCAGTACTTC | CASSAPKEEAGNIQYF
TRBJ2-7 | - | - | TRBV15 | TGTGCCACCAGCAGAGCTTGGAAACCCCCAGGCGAGCAGTACTTC | CATSRAWKPPGEQYF
TRBJ1-1 | - | - | TRBV18 | TGTGCCAGCTCACCGACTTTGAACACTGAAGCTTTCTTT | CASSPTLNTEAFF
TRBJ1-5 | - | once | TRBV19 | TGTGCCACCGCGGGGAAGGTAAATCAGCCCCAGCATTTT | CATAGKVNQPQHF
TRBJ1-6 | - | - | TRBV9 | TGTGCCAGCAGCGTAGCAGGGGAACCTTATTCACCCCTCCACTTT | CASSVAGEPYSPLHF
TRBJ1-3 | - | few | TRBV28 | TGTGCCAGCACCCTAGGGGTGGCTGCTGGAAACACCATATATTTT | CASTLGVAAGNTIYF
TRBJ1-6 | - | - | TRBV5-4 | TGTGCCAGCAGCTTGGCCGAACAGGGAATAGCACCCCTCCACTTT | CASSLAEQGIAPLHF
TRBJ1-5 | - | - | TRBV2 | TGTGCCAGCAGTCTAAGCACTATTCAGCCCCAGCATTTT | CASSLSTIQPQHF
TRBJ2-2 | - | - | TRBV5-1 | TGCGCCAGCACCTACACCAGGACAAAGAACACCGGGGAGCTGTTTTTT | CASTYTRTKNTGELFF
TRBJ2-3 | - | - | TRBV3-1/TRBV3-2 | TGTGCCAGCAGCCACAGGGTTGGTTGGGGCACAGATACGCAGTATTTT | CASSHRVGWGTDTQYF
TRBJ1-2 | - | - | TRBV29-1 | TGCAGCGTTGGGGAGGGCGATGGCTACACCTTC | CSVGEGDGYTF
TRBJ2-7 | - | - | TRBV20-1 | TGCAGTGCTGGGCAGGCCTACGAGCAGTACTTC | CSAGQAYEQYF
TRBJ2-7 | TRBD2 | - | TRBV19 | TGTGCCAGTAGTATTGGGACTAGCGGGAACGGCGAGCAGTACTTC | CASSIGTSGNGEQYF
TRBJ2-2 | TRBD1 | - | TRBV28 | TGTGCCAGCAGTGGGACAGGGGAGGAGGTAGCCGGGGAGCTGTTTTTT | CASSGTGEEVAGELFF
TRBJ1-6 | - | - | TRBV10-3 | TGTGCCATCAGTAGGAGGGAATCCTATAATTCACCCCTCCACTTT | CAISRRESYNSPLHF
TRBJ1-1 | - | - | TRBV28 | TGTGCCAGCAGTTTCAGGGGAACTGAAGCTTTCTTT | CASSFRGTEAFF
TRBJ1-3 | TRBD1 | - | TRBV24-1 | TGTGCCACTTCGACAGGGCCTGGAAACACCATATATTTT | CATSTGPGNTIYF
TRBJ1-4 | - | - | TRBV5-1 | TGCGCCAGCAGCTTGGACCCGGGTGTCGGATCTGAAAAACTGTTTTTT | CASSLDPGVGSEKLFF
TRBJ2-3 | TRBD2 | - | TRBV10-3 | TGTGCCATGGCGGGGGGGGTTGGCACAGATACGCAGTATTTT | CAMAGGVGTDTQYF
TRBJ1-1 | - | - | TRBV29-1 | TGCAGCGTTATTGCCCTACCGGGAATGAACACTGAAGCTTTCTTT | CSVIALPGMNTEAFF
TRBJ2-6 | - | - | TRBV18 | TGTGCCAGCTCACCTAACTCTGGGGCCAACGTCCTGACTTTC | CASSPNSGANVLTF
TRBJ2-7 | TRBD2 | - | TRBV10-3 | TGTGCCATCAGGGAGAGCGGGGGAACCTACGAGCAGTACTTC | CAIRESGGTYEQYF
TRBJ2-6 | - | - | TRBV6-5 | TGTGCCAGCAGACAGGGAGCTGGGGCCAACGTCCTGACTTTC | CASRQGAGANVLTF
TRBJ1-1 | - | - | TRBV10-2 | TGCGCCAGCAGTGAGCACAGGTTGAGGGGGACCGAAGCTTTCTTT | CASSEHRLRGTEAFF
TRBJ1-1 | TRBD1 | - | TRBV28 | TGTGCCAGCAGAGCAAACAGGGGCTGGAGGACTGAAGCTTTCTTT | CASRANRGWRTEAFF
TRBJ2-5 | - | - | TRBV3-1/TRBV3-2 | TGTGCCAGCAGCCAACTACGGGGGGCCGGAGAGACCCAGTACTTC | CASSQLRGAGETQYF
TRBJ1-2 | TRBD1 | - | TRBV5-6 | TGTGCCAGCAGCATACACACCAGGGGGGTTGGCTACACCTTC | CASSIHTRGVGYTF
TRBJ2-3 | TRBD2 | - | TRBV4-2 | TGTGCCAGCAGCCAAACGGGGGGGCCCGATACGCAGTATTTT | CASSQTGGPDTQYF
TRBJ1-2 | - | - | TRBV11-2 | TGTGCCAGCAGCTTATCGTTAGCTAACTATGGCTACACCTTC | CASSLSLANYGYTF
TRBJ1-2 | - | - | TRBV19 | TGTGCCAGTAAGGGCAGGGAGGCTGCTAACTATGGCTACACCTTC | CASKGREAANYGYTF
TRBJ2-2 | TRBD2 | - | TRBV2 | TGTGCCAGCAGAGGGGAGCGGGGGGGCACCGGGGAGCTGTTTTTT | CASRGERGGTGELFF
TRBJ1-5 | - | once | TRBV18 | TGTGCCAGCTCATCGGTAACAGATCAGCCCCAGCATTTT | CASSSVTDQPQHF